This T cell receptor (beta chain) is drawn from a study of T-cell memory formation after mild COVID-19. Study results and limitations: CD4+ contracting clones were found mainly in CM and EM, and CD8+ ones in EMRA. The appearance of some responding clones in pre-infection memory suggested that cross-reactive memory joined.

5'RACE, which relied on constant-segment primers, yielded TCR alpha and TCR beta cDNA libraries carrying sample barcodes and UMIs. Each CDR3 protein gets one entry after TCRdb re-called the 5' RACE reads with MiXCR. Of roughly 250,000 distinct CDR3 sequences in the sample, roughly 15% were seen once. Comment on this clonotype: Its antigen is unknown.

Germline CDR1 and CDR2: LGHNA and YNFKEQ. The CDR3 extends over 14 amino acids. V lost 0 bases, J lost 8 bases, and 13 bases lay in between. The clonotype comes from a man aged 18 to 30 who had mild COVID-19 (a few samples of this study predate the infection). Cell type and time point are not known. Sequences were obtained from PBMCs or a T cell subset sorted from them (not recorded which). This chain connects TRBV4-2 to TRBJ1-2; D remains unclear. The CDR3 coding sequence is TGTGCCAGCAGCCAAGATCGGGGAGGCCCCGGCTACACCTTC. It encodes CASSQDRGGPGYTF.